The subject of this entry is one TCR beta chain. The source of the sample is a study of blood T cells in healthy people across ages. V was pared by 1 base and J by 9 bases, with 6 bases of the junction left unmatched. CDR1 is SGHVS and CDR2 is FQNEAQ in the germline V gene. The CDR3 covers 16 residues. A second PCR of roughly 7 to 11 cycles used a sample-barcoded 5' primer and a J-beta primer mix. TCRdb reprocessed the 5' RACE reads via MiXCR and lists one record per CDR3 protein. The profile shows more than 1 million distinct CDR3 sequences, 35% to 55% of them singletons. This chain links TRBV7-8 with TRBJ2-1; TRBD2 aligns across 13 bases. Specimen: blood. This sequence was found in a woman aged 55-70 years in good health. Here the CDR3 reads CASSLVGLAGSSEQFF. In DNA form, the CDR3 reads TGTGCCAGCAGCTTAGTGGGACTAGCGGGATCCAGTGAGCAGTTCTTC.